These 31 T cell receptor beta chains originate from one sample sequenced in a study of shared clonotypes between healthy human individuals (dated by TCRdb to between 2020 and 2021). Receptor amplification or capture employed the immunoSEQ multiplex PCR assay. What TCRdb holds here is the immuneACCESS table cut down to in-frame rearrangements. Part of the clones is not present; checked against another copy, under half of the missing clones reflect an unresolved V gene, and the others are unexplained. The sample contains 950,000 to 1,300,000 clones, around 75% of them found a single time. The biggest ten clones account for roughly 1.5% of the sample. The sample was memory CD4+ T cells sorted from blood. Taken with the paper, the label for cell subset or site translates to: CD45RA-negative fraction. Receptors were obtained from a man aged 18 to 35 in good health.

The chain couples TRBV30 to TRBJ1-2; 7 positions match TRBD1. CDR1 is GTSNPN, CDR2 SVGIG, per germline (reference sequence). Trimming removed 7 bases from V and 4 bases from J; junction bases left unmatched: 6. CDR3 size: 12 residues. In nucleotides, the CDR3 is TGTGCCTTCGCGACAGGGCCCTATGGCTACACCTTC. This codes for CAFATGPYGYTF.

The V gene is TRBV5-6, the J gene TRBJ2-2; TRBD1 matches 7 bases. The trim removed 0 bases at V and 4 bases at J, leaving 0 bases unmatched. The germline gives CDR1 SGHDT, CDR2 YYEEEE. CDR3 length equals 14 residues. CDR3 residues: CASSLGQGTGELFF. The CDR3 DNA follows: TGTGCCAGCAGCTTGGGACAGGGCACCGGGGAGCTGTTTTTT.

The rearrangement links TRBV9 to TRBJ2-1; the match to TRBD1 covers 9 bases. The CDR3 consists of 15 residues. Germline assignment: CDR1 SGDLS and CDR2 YYNGEE. Germline trimming cut 3 bases from V and 3 bases from J; bases unmatched to any gene: 4. The DNA of the CDR3 is TGTGCCAGCAGCGAACAGGGGGCCGGCTACAATGAGCAGTTCTTC. Its translation: CASSEQGAGYNEQFF.

In its sample, this clone was seen a few times. V usage is TRBV30 and J usage is TRBJ1-1; D remains ambiguous. CDR3 length: 14 residues. From germline, CDR1 is GTSNPN and CDR2 SVGIG (reference sequence). V was trimmed by 5 bases and J by 1 base, leaving 14 bases between them. Here the CDR3 DNA reads TGTGCCTGGTCAGCGGTTGGGAGGAACACTGAAGCTTTCTTT. It translates to CAWSAVGRNTEAFF. The full variable domain, completed using reference TRBV30 and TRBJ1-1, is SQTIHQWPATLVQPVGSPLSLECTVEGTSNPNLYWYRQAAGRGLQLLFYSVGIGQISSEVPQNLSASRPQDRQFILSSKKLLLSDSGFYLCAWSAVGRNTEAFFGQGTRLTVV.

The chain joins TRBV6-6 to TRBJ1-1; TRBD1 might be the D (5 bases). The CDR3 is made up of 13 amino acids. Trimming cost V 0 bases and J 10 bases, with 12 bases left between them. Germline V gene lookup returns CDR1 MNHNY and CDR2 SVGAGI (reference sequence). The CDR3 loop reads CASSYSGLQIAFF. The CDR3 DNA is TGTGCCAGCAGTTACTCGGGACTTCAGATAGCTTTCTTT.

The V call is TRBV6-6, the J call TRBJ2-1; D is uncertain. CDR3 size: 13 residues. The V end was cut by 0 bases, the J end by 3 bases, with 3 bases between. The V gene's germline CDR1 is MNHNY and CDR2 SVGAGI (reference sequence). Written as DNA, the CDR3 is TGTGCCAGCAGTTACTCTTACTACAATGAGCAGTTCTTC. As protein: CASSYSYYNEQFF.

This clone was counted many times. The rearrangement links TRBV2 to TRBJ2-2, with a tentative D call TRBD1 (6 bases). The germline V and J ends were trimmed by 4 bases and 0 bases, with 9 bases remaining between them. Germline V CDR1 and CDR2: SNHLY, FYNNEI. The CDR3 runs to 15 residues. Here the CDR3 DNA reads TGTGCCAGCAGTGTCCGGACAGCGAACACCGGGGAGCTGTTTTTT. Its translation: CASSVRTANTGELFF.

This chain joins TRBV30 and TRBJ1-1; tentatively, D is TRBD1 (5 bases). This CDR3 region has 13 residues. Trimming stripped 4 bases from V and 1 base from J, with 10 bases between. Germline V lookup: CDR1 GTSNPN, CDR2 SVGIG (reference sequence). The CDR3 DNA sequence: TGTGCCTGGATGAGGCAGGGGAACACTGAAGCTTTCTTT. Protein sequence: CAWMRQGNTEAFF.

V and J are TRBV7-2 and TRBJ2-7, with D uncertain. This CDR3 is built from 14 residues. Germline assignment: CDR1 SGHTA and CDR2 FQGNSA. With 5 bases removed from V and 4 bases from J, the gap between germline ends came to 15 bases. The CDR3 loop is CASSPPAKSYEQYF. The CDR3 region has the DNA TGTGCCAGCAGCCCCCCCGCGAAGAGTTACGAGCAGTACTTC.

This chain joins TRBV30 and TRBJ1-4; weak D call: TRBD1 (5 bases). The CDR3 sequence is 13 residues long. Germline V CDR1 and CDR2: GTSNPN, SVGIG (reference sequence). The V gene lost 3 bases and the J gene lost 8 bases, with 13 bases spanning the gap. The CDR3 coding sequence is TGTGCCTGGAGGGGAGGGGTAGGGGAAAAACTGTTTTTT. This encodes CAWRGGVGEKLFF.

This clone was picked up many times. The chain is built from TRBV18 and TRBJ1-6; D is uncertain. The length of the CDR3 is 14 residues. Germline CDR1 is KGHSH and CDR2 is LQKENI. V lost 5 bases, J lost 7 bases, and 12 bases lay in between. CDR3 in DNA: TGTGCCAGCTCATGGGGAGACGGGAATTCACCCCTCCACTTT. It translates to CASSWGDGNSPLHF.

The genes are TRBV5-1 and TRBJ1-2, with TRBD1 matching over 11 bases. Germline CDR1 reads SGHRS; CDR2 reads YFSETQ. V gave up 4 bases and J gave up 7 bases; unmatched junction bases: 3. The length of the CDR3 is 13 residues. CDR3 region: CASSQGQGAGYTF. The CDR3 bases are TGCGCCAGCAGCCAAGGACAGGGGGCTGGCTACACCTTC.

The chain recombines TRBV28 with TRBJ2-5; 11 positions match TRBD2. With 6 bases clipped from V and 7 bases from J, the junction kept 7 bases outside the gene matches. CDR3 size: 14 residues. Germline V gene data show CDR1 as MDHEN and CDR2 as SYDVKM. DNA for the CDR3: TGTGCCAGCAGCCCTGGGCTAGCGGGGGGGACCCAGTACTTC. Translating it yields CASSPGLAGGTQYF.

CDR3 residues: CASSELAGTNQPQHF. The CDR3 bases are TGTGCCAGCAGTGAATTAGCAGGGACCAATCAGCCCCAGCATTTT. V is TRBV6-1 and J is TRBJ1-5; the D gene is possibly TRBD1 (5 bases). The CDR3 consists of 15 residues. Germline V gene data show CDR1 as MNHNS and CDR2 as SASEGT. The V end was cut by 2 bases, the J end by 3 bases, with 11 bases between.

This clone appeared a few times. This chain connects TRBV10-1 to TRBJ1-5; D is undetermined. This CDR3 has 12 residues. Germline lookup yields CDR1 WNHNN and CDR2 SYGVQD (reference sequence). V shed 3 bases and J shed 5 bases, with 5 bases lying between them. CDR3 coding DNA: TGCGCCAGCAGTGATTCCGATCAGCCCCAGCATTTT. Amino acid sequence: CASSDSDQPQHF.

CDR3 protein: CASSPGYSNQPQHF. DNA for the CDR3: TGTGCCAGCTCCCCCGGGTATAGCAATCAGCCCCAGCATTTT. The chain is built from TRBV27 and TRBJ1-5; D ambiguous. V was shortened by 8 bases and J by 0 bases, with 11 bases between the two germline ends. The CDR3 runs to 14 residues. Germline values: CDR1 MNHEY, CDR2 SMNVEV (reference sequence).

This chain links TRBV6-5 with TRBJ1-2; 9 bases fit TRBD1. The CDR3 sequence is 14 residues long. CDR1 and CDR2 from the germline V gene are MNHEY and SVGAGI. Trimming removed 8 bases from V and 7 bases from J; junction bases left unmatched: 11. CDR3 loop: CASGTTGGVGGYTF. The CDR3 DNA is TGTGCCAGCGGAACGACAGGGGGAGTGGGTGGCTACACCTTC.

The chain combines TRBV19 with TRBJ1-5; 8 nucleotides agree with TRBD1. V shed 7 bases and J 3 bases; nucleotides not matched to a gene: 5. Germline V lookup: CDR1 LNHDA, CDR2 SQIVND (reference sequence). The CDR3 is 14 residues long. CDR3 loop: CASTPGQANQPQHF. The CDR3 coding sequence is TGTGCCAGTACCCCGGGACAGGCCAATCAGCCCCAGCATTTT.

This clone was detected only once. The chain recombines TRBV5-1 with TRBJ2-2; the D is unclear. Germline values: CDR1 SGHRS, CDR2 YFSETQ. The CDR3 consists of 15 residues. The V end was cut by 2 bases, the J end by 0 bases, with 8 bases between. The CDR3 reads CASSFRAANTGELFF. The CDR3 coding sequence is TGCGCCAGCAGCTTTAGGGCAGCGAACACCGGGGAGCTGTTTTTT.

Only one count was recorded for this clone. The genes are TRBV4-2 and TRBJ2-5, with 9 bases identical to TRBD2. Germline loops: CDR1 LGHNA, CDR2 YNFKEQ. The CDR3 sequence is 18 residues long. J was trimmed by 7 bases and V by 0 bases; bases with no gene match: 15. CDR3 DNA sequence: TGTGCCAGCAGCCAAGACTGGTCTAGCGGGGCCGGGGGAGGGACCCAGTACTTC. Residues: CASSQDWSSGAGGGTQYF.

The chain joins TRBV4-1 to TRBJ2-1, with 7 bases that match TRBD2. V lost 1 base, J lost 8 bases, and 5 bases stayed unmatched. This CDR3 has 14 residues. The germline V gene encodes CDR1 MGHRA and CDR2 YSYEKL. Here the CDR3 DNA reads TGCGCCAGCAGCCAAGTCGGGGGGTCCGATGAGCAGTTCTTC. Translating gives CASSQVGGSDEQFF.

The chain uses TRBV28 and TRBJ2-2; TRBD1 or TRBD2 may be the D gene (6 bases each). The CDR3 has 17 amino acids. Per the germline V gene, CDR1 is MDHEN and CDR2 is SYDVKM. The ends were cut back, 5 bases at V and 4 bases at J, with 20 bases in the middle. Here the CDR3 DNA reads TGTGCCAGCAGTAACCTTCCGGGGGCGCGAGGCACCGGGGAGCTGTTTTTT. Its translation is CASSNLPGARGTGELFF.

J is TRBJ2-5 and V is TRBV11-2; 9 nucleotides match TRBD1. The junction had 16 bases not matched to a gene; V was cut back by 5 bases and J by 9 bases. Germline V lookup: CDR1 SGHAT, CDR2 FQNNGV. CDR3 size: 16 residues. DNA of the CDR3: TGTGCCAGCAGCCCGCCCGGACAGGGGACTTTGGGGGCCCAGTACTTC. This translates into CASSPPGQGTLGAQYF.

The gene calls are TRBV5-1 and TRBJ2-5, with D maybe TRBD1 (5 bases). Germline CDR1 SGHRS, CDR2 YFSETQ. V was trimmed by 4 bases and J by 1 base, leaving 14 bases between them. The CDR3 covers 15 residues. The DNA for the CDR3 is TGCGCCAGCAGCCCCACAGGTTTTGGCCAAGAGACCCAGTACTTC. This gives the protein CASSPTGFGQETQYF.

Details on this clone: In the same sample, other DNA sequences code for this CDR3. This chain connects TRBV4-1 to TRBJ2-2; no clear D. V was shortened by 0 bases and J by 6 bases, with 5 bases between the two germline ends. CDR1 is MGHRA and CDR2 is YSYEKL in the germline V gene. CDR3 length: 13 amino acids. The CDR3 protein is CASSQEAPGELFF. The CDR3, as DNA: TGCGCCAGCAGCCAAGAAGCTCCCGGGGAGCTGTTTTTT.

Comments on this clone: The same CDR3 can be traced to other DNA sequences in this sample. The rearrangement uses TRBV10-3 and TRBJ1-2; D not resolved. The CDR3 is 13 amino acids. The V end lost 0 bases, the J end lost 3 bases, and 5 bases lay between the germline ends. The germline CDR1 and CDR2 sequences are ENHRY and SYGVKD. In DNA form, the CDR3 reads TGTGCCATCAGTGAGTCGAGGGACTATGGCTACACCTTC. Residues: CAISESRDYGYTF.

This clone was observed at least ten times. The CDR3 coding sequence is TGTGCCAGCAGAGGACGCGCAAACACCATATATTTT. The encoded protein is CASRGRANTIYF. The chain carries TRBV28 and TRBJ1-3; D unresolved. The ends were cut back, 6 bases at V and 6 bases at J, with 9 bases in the middle. This CDR3 has 12 amino acids. Germline-derived CDR1 and CDR2 are MDHEN and SYDVKM.

V usage is TRBV2 and J usage is TRBJ1-4, with 8 bases lining up with TRBD1. V shed 7 bases and J 8 bases; nucleotides not matched to a gene: 12. Germline lookup yields CDR1 SNHLY and CDR2 FYNNEI. The CDR3 spans 15 residues. The CDR3 protein is CASNRRPGGAEKLFF. The DNA of the CDR3 is TGTGCCAGCAATCGTCGGCCAGGGGGCGCCGAAAAACTGTTTTTT.

The CDR3 here is CSVVLDRSGNTIYF. DNA for the CDR3: TGCAGCGTTGTGCTGGATCGCTCTGGAAACACCATATATTTT. The chain is built from TRBV29-1 and TRBJ1-3; D unclear. CDR3 length equals 14 residues. V lost 4 bases to trimming and J lost 0 bases, with 10 bases between them. The germline V gene encodes CDR1 SQVTM and CDR2 ANQGSEA.

V and J are TRBV20-1 and TRBJ1-1; tentative D call: TRBD1 (5 bases). This CDR3 comprises 11 residues. Germline V lookup: CDR1 DFQATT, CDR2 SNEGSKA (reference sequence). With 5 bases removed from V and 11 bases from J, the gap between germline ends came to 15 bases. CDR3 residues: CSAYWTQRAFF. CDR3 DNA sequence: TGCAGTGCTTACTGGACACAACGGGCTTTCTTT.

This clone came up once. This chain joins TRBV5-6 and TRBJ2-7, with D hard to call. The CDR3 runs to 14 residues. CDR1 is SGHDT, CDR2 YYEEEE, per germline. Trimming took off 1 base at V and 3 bases at J, with 11 bases between the two ends. The CDR3 nucleotides read TGTGCCAGCAGCTTGCCTAGTGCCGACTACGAGCAGTACTTC. Its protein product is CASSLPSADYEQYF.